The 7 T cell receptor beta chains below all came from one sample that was sequenced in a study of blood T cell repertoires in COVID-19. Assay: immunoSEQ multiplex PCR; the TCRdb copy retains only in-frame clones and omits some. Of 150,000 to 200,000 clones listed, 70% to 90% are singletons. Sequencing was carried out using peripheral blood. These receptors were taken from a man aged 55-75 years with acute or convalescent COVID-19.

In its sample, this clone was seen a few times. J is TRBJ2-7 and V is TRBV6-6, with 8 bases lining up with TRBD1. The germline CDR1 and CDR2 sequences are MNHNY and SVGAGI (reference sequence). Germline trimming cut 5 bases from V and 6 bases from J; bases unmatched to any gene: 3. The CDR3 runs to 12 residues. As DNA, the CDR3 is TGTGCCAGCAGTGGACAGGGAATCGAGCAGTACTTC. This translates into CASSGQGIEQYF.

The CDR3 is CASTQPGLAATGELFF. As DNA, the CDR3 is TGTGCCAGCACCCAACCGGGACTAGCGGCAACCGGGGAGCTGTTTTTT. J is TRBJ2-2 and V is TRBV7-3, with 11 bases aligning to TRBD2. V gave up 7 bases and J gave up 5 bases; unmatched junction bases: 9. The CDR3 spans 16 residues. Germline CDR1 reads SGHTA; CDR2 reads FQGTGA. The variable domain in full, with the rest retrieved from reference TRBV7-3 and TRBJ2-2, is GAGVSQTPSNKVTEKGKYVELRCDPISGHTALYWYRQSLGQGPEFLIYFQGTGAADDSGLPNDRFFAVRPEGSVSTLKIQRTERGDSAVYLCASTQPGLAATGELFFGEGSRLTVL.

The chain carries TRBV15 and TRBJ1-4; D unclear. V gave up 3 bases and J gave up 7 bases, with 15 bases separating them. Germline loops: CDR1 LNHNV, CDR2 YYDKDF (reference sequence). The CDR3 runs 15 residues. CDR3 in amino acids: CATSSEAGGSEKLFF. The CDR3 DNA reads TGTGCCACCAGCAGTGAGGCCGGAGGAAGTGAAAAACTGTTTTTT.

This rearrangement joins TRBV10-3 to TRBJ2-3, with D perhaps matching TRBD1 (6 bases). CDR3 length equals 13 residues. Germline loops: CDR1 ENHRY, CDR2 SYGVKD. V was cut by 7 bases and J by 2 bases, with 10 bases left in between. The CDR3 coding sequence is TGTGCCATCAAAGGACAGTACACAGATACGCAGTATTTT. Translation gives CAIKGQYTDTQYF.

CDR3 sequence: CASSRTGGYEQYF. CDR3 DNA: TGCGCCAGCAGTCGGACAGGGGGCTACGAGCAGTACTTC. J is TRBJ2-7 and V is TRBV10-1; 10 nucleotides match TRBD1. The CDR3 covers 13 residues. The V gene end was trimmed by 5 bases and the J gene end by 3 bases; junction bases not matched to a gene: 1. Germline CDR1 is WNHNN and CDR2 is SYGVQD (reference sequence).

The CDR3, as DNA: TGTGCCATCAGTGGGACAGGGGATTACTCACCCCTCCACTTT. Translating gives CAISGTGDYSPLHF. V gene TRBV10-3 combines with J gene TRBJ1-6; TRBD1 agrees at 9 bases. The CDR3 spans 14 residues. Germline CDR1 is ENHRY and CDR2 is SYGVKD. The V gene end was trimmed by 4 bases and the J gene end by 10 bases; junction bases not matched to a gene: 5.

The chain is built from TRBV19 and TRBJ1-3, with D uncertain. CDR3 size: 11 residues. Looked up from germline, CDR1 is LNHDA and CDR2 is SQIVND (reference sequence). Trimming removed 5 bases from V and 4 bases from J, with 3 bases in between. CDR3 sequence reads: CASSPGNTIYF. The CDR3 DNA reads TGTGCCAGTAGTCCAGGAAACACCATATATTTT.